Each of the 10 T cell receptor beta chains below was sequenced from the same sample in a study of cytomegalovirus exposure and HLA in healthy donors. PCR used 60 Vbeta primers and 13 Jbeta primers. Assay: immunoSEQ multiplex PCR; the TCRdb copy retains only in-frame clones and omits some. In the table there are some 98,000 clones, about 80% of which are singletons. Sequenced: PBMCs. These receptors were obtained from a man younger than 30 in good health and CMV-seropositive.

The chain links TRBV6-1 to TRBJ1-2; D is uncertain. The CDR3 runs to 14 residues. The V gene lost 2 bases and the J gene lost 6 bases, with 13 bases spanning the gap. The V gene's germline CDR1 is MNHNS and CDR2 SASEGT. The CDR3 sequence is CASSEIVARNGYTF. CDR3 sequence (DNA): TGTGCCAGCAGTGAAATCGTGGCCAGAAATGGCTACACCTTC.

V usage is TRBV28 and J usage is TRBJ2-2, with 15 bases fitting TRBD2. V gave up 11 bases and J gave up 6 bases; unmatched junction bases: 4. The germline gives CDR1 MDHEN, CDR2 SYDVKM. This CDR3 is 14 amino acids long. CDR3 protein: CASWTSGGAGELFF. CDR3 DNA sequence: TGTGCCTCTTGGACTAGCGGGGGGGCCGGGGAGCTGTTTTTT. Combining the CDR3 with reference TRBV28 and TRBJ2-2 gives the whole variable domain DVKVTQSSRYLVKRTGEKVFLECVQDMDHENMFWYRQDPGLGLRLIYFSYDVKMKEKGDIPEGYSVSREKKERFSLILESASTNQTSMYLCASWTSGGAGELFFGEGSRLTVL.

The rearrangement uses TRBV5-6 and TRBJ1-2; TRBD1 might be the D (5 bases). The CDR3 runs to 15 residues. CDR1 and CDR2 from the germline V gene are SGHDT and YYEEEE. With 3 bases removed from V and 6 bases from J, the gap between germline ends came to 18 bases. Here the CDR3 DNA reads TGTGCCAGCAGCTCTCTCAGGGAATATCGGGATGGCTACACCTTC. It is translated as CASSSLREYRDGYTF.

V gene TRBV14 combines with J gene TRBJ2-5; a possible D gene is TRBD1 (5 bases). The closer fit of TRBJ2-7 to the DNA end suggests the J call may be wrong. This CDR3 has 15 residues. In germline, CDR1 is SGHDN, CDR2 FVKESK. The DNA for the CDR3 is TGTGCCAGCAGCCAAGATCTAGGCCGACAGTACGAGCAGTACTTC. The encoded protein is CASSQDLGRQYEQYF.

Turning to this clone: Sequence at one end of the junction differs from germline and may be a read error. The same CDR3 is also encoded by other DNA sequences in this sample. This chain connects TRBV6-1 to TRBJ1-1; 7 nucleotides line up with TRBD1. The CDR3 loop spans 13 amino acids. Germline values: CDR1 MNHNS, CDR2 SASEGT. CDR3 sequence: CASSETGATEAFF. CDR3 nucleotide sequence: TGTGCCAGCAGTGAAACAGGGGCGACTGAGGCTTTCTTT.

The chain links TRBV25-1 to TRBJ1-2; perhaps TRBD1 as D (5 bases). Trimming stripped 3 bases from V and 4 bases from J, with 18 bases between. This CDR3 is 16 amino acids long. CDR1 is MGHDK and CDR2 is SYGVNS in the germline V gene. Written as DNA, the CDR3 is TGTGCCAGCAGTGACCAGGACAAGCCAACTTTCTATGGCTACACCTTC. It encodes CASSDQDKPTFYGYTF.

V gene TRBV7-7 combines with J gene TRBJ1-1; no firm D call. Per germline, CDR1 SSHAT and CDR2 FNYEAQ (reference sequence). V lost 6 bases to trimming and J lost 9 bases, with 17 bases between them. CDR3 length: 13 residues. CDR3 sequence: CASSQNPGDKAFF. As DNA, the CDR3 is TGTGCCAGCAGTCAGAACCCGGGAGACAAAGCTTTCTTT. The full variable domain, its missing parts supplied by reference TRBV7-7 and TRBJ1-1, is GAGVSQSPRYKVTKRGQDVTLRCDPISSHATLYWYQQALGQGPEFLTYFNYEAQPDKSGLPSDRFSAERPEGSISTLTIQRTEQRDSAMYRCASSQNPGDKAFFGQGTRLTVV.

The genes are TRBV6-1 and TRBJ1-5, with D possibly matching TRBD1 (6 bases). Trimming shortened V by 6 bases and J by 1 base, and 13 bases separated the two germline ends. Looked up from germline, CDR1 is MNHNS and CDR2 is SASEGT. The CDR3 extends over 15 amino acids. CDR3 nucleotides: TGTGCCAGCAGAAACCCGACAGGAAGCAATCAGCCCCAGCATTTT. It is translated as CASRNPTGSNQPQHF.

V and J are TRBV6-1 and TRBJ2-7; D not resolved. The CDR3 consists of 14 residues. Trimming removed 7 bases from V and 2 bases from J, with 15 bases in between. Germline V gene sequence: CDR1 MNHNS, CDR2 SASEGT. CDR3 loop: CASKEPIITYEQYF. CDR3 nucleotide sequence: TGTGCCAGCAAAGAGCCCATTATTACCTACGAGCAGTACTTC.

The chain links TRBV6-1 to TRBJ2-7; D unclear. The CDR3 has 12 amino acids. The germline gives CDR1 MNHNS, CDR2 SASEGT. V lost 10 bases and J lost 3, with 13 bases in between. CDR3 sequence reads: CATHGGGYEQYF. The CDR3 coding sequence is TGTGCCACCCACGGTGGCGGCTACGAGCAGTACTTC.